These 6 T cell receptor beta chains were all obtained from the same sample, sequenced in a study of blood T cell repertoires in COVID-19. The protocol was immunoSEQ multiplex PCR, while the TCRdb copy is restricted to in-frame clones and leaves out a portion. This repertoire shows around 190,000 clones, roughly 80% found once; its top ten account for 9.5% to 15%. The material sequenced was peripheral blood. These receptors were obtained from a woman aged 45-65 years with acute or convalescent COVID-19.

This sequence joins TRBV10-3 and TRBJ2-1; 8 bases are a match to TRBD2. The CDR3 totals 17 residues. CDR1 and CDR2 (germline): ENHRY, SYGVKD. The J segment lost 1 base and the V segment lost 5 bases, leaving 10 bases of the junction unmatched. The CDR3 reads CAISHTDGRDSYNEQFF. For the CDR3, the DNA is TGTGCCATCAGTCATACTGACGGGAGGGATTCCTACAATGAGCAGTTCTTC.

The chain combines TRBV19 with TRBJ2-7, with TRBD1 matching over 8 bases. The CDR3 runs 15 residues. The germline gives CDR1 LNHDA, CDR2 SQIVND (reference sequence). Trimming at V came to 5 bases and at J to 1 base, leaving 7 bases not matched to a gene. CDR3 sequence (DNA): TGTGCCAGTAGTCATCCGGGACAGGTTTCCTACGAGCAGTACTTC. Translating it yields CASSHPGQVSYEQYF.

The genes are TRBV2 and TRBJ2-3, with D possibly matching TRBD2 (5 bases). Germline CDR1 SNHLY, CDR2 FYNNEI. The CDR3 consists of 14 residues. Trimming removed 7 bases from V and 0 bases from J, with 11 bases in between. The CDR3 loop reads CASTSRTSTDTQYF. CDR3 in DNA: TGTGCCAGCACATCACGGACTAGCACAGATACGCAGTATTTT.

The chain has TRBV5-1 and TRBJ2-1; 12 bases line up with TRBD2. The V gene end was trimmed by 5 bases and the J gene end by 3 bases; junction bases not matched to a gene: 6. The CDR3 is 16 residues long. CDR1 and CDR2 from the germline V gene are SGHRS and YFSETQ. The CDR3 here is CASRPTSGGLYNEQFF. The CDR3 nucleotides are TGCGCCAGCAGGCCGACTAGCGGGGGACTCTACAATGAGCAGTTCTTC.

V is TRBV18 and J is TRBJ1-4, with 10 bases identical to TRBD1. Germline V CDR1 and CDR2: KGHSH, LQKENI. V was clipped by 4 bases and J by 6 bases; unmatched bases: 8. The CDR3 loop spans 16 amino acids. The CDR3 region has the DNA TGTGCCAGCTCACGACAGGGGGCAAGGCTGGATGAAAAACTGTTTTTT. Translating gives CASSRQGARLDEKLFF.

The rearrangement links TRBV7-7 to TRBJ2-5; TRBD1 agrees at 9 bases. This CDR3 is 15 amino acids long. The V gene's germline CDR1 is SSHAT and CDR2 FNYEAQ (reference sequence). V shed 5 bases, J shed 4 bases, and the junction held 8 bases outside the gene matches. The CDR3 sequence is CASSPSTGGRETQYF. In DNA form, the CDR3 reads TGTGCCAGCAGCCCCTCGACAGGGGGTCGAGAGACCCAGTACTTC. Combining the CDR3 with reference TRBV7-7 and TRBJ2-5 gives the whole variable domain GAGVSQSPRYKVTKRGQDVTLRCDPISSHATLYWYQQALGQGPEFLTYFNYEAQPDKSGLPSDRFSAERPEGSISTLTIQRTEQRDSAMYRCASSPSTGGRETQYFGPGTRLLVL.